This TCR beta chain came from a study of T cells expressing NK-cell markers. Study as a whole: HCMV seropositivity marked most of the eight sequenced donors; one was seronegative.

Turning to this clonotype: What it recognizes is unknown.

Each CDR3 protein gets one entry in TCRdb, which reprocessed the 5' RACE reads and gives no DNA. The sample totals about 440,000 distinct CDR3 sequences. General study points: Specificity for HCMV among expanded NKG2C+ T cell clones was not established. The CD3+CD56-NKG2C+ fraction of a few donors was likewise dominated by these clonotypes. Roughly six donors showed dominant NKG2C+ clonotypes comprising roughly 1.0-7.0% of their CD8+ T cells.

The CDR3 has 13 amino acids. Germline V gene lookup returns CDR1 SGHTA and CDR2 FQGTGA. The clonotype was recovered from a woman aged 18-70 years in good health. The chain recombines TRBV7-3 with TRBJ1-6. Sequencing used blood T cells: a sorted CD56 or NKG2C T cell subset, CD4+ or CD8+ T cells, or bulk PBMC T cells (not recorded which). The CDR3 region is CASSSDQHSPLHF. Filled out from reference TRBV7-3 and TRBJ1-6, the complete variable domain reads GAGVSQTPSNKVTEKGKYVELRCDPISGHTALYWYRQSLGQGPEFLIYFQGTGAADDSGLPNDRFFAVRPEGSVSTLKIQRTERGDSAVYLCASSSDQHSPLHFGNGTRLTVT.